The 3 T cell receptor beta chains given below trace back to one sample, sequenced in a study of T cells in Graves' hyperthyroidism and ophthalmopathy. Amplified TCR beta CDR3 regions derived from RNA transcripts. Researchers ran a first-round RT-PCR on the TCR CDR3 using the HTBI primer set. MiXCR, run by TCRdb on the multiplex PCR reads, gives a single entry per CDR3 protein. The table records 450,000 to 650,000 distinct CDR3 sequences, 13% to 15% of them present only once. Sequenced material: blood. The source is a woman aged 18-35 years with Graves' ophthalmopathy.

This clonotype has ten or more counts. The rearrangement links TRBV12-3 or TRBV12-4 to TRBJ2-1, with 9 bases that match TRBD2. Trimming at V came to 3 bases and at J to 7 bases, leaving 16 bases not matched to a gene. The CDR3 length is 18 residues. CDR3 region: CASSFGEREEWWKNEQFF. CDR3 DNA: TGTGCCAGCAGTTTTGGGGAGCGGGAGGAATGGTGGAAAAATGAGCAGTTCTTC.

The chain couples TRBV4-1 to TRBJ1-1; D gene unclear. The V and J ends lost 1 base and 1 base respectively, with 10 bases between them. CDR1 and CDR2 from the germline V gene are MGHRA and YSYEKL. CDR3 length: 15 amino acids. The CDR3 spells CASSQVIVGNTEAFF. CDR3 coding DNA: TGCGCCAGCAGCCAAGTGATAGTGGGGAACACTGAAGCTTTCTTT.

This clonotype was counted ten times or more. This chain links TRBV4-2 with TRBJ2-7, with D unclear. Deletions cut 0 bases from V and 0 bases from J, with 9 bases between. The CDR3 runs 15 residues. Germline V gene data show CDR1 as LGHNA and CDR2 as YNFKEQ. The CDR3: CASSQDGRSSYEQYF. CDR3 nucleotide sequence: TGTGCCAGCAGCCAAGACGGACGGAGCTCCTACGAGCAGTACTTC.